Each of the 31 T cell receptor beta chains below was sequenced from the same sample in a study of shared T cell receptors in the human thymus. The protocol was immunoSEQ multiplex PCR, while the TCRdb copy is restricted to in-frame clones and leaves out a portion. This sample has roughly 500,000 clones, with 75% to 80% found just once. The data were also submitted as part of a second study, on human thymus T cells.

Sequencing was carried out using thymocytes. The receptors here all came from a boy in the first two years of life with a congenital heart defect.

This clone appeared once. The DNA for the CDR3 is TGTGCCAGCAGTCTCCGGGGGACCCGGAGGGACACTGAAGCTTTCTTT. It yields the protein CASSLRGTRRDTEAFF. The chain uses TRBV27 and TRBJ1-1, with D possibly TRBD1 on 5 matching bases. The length of the CDR3 is 16 residues. The V end was cut by 5 bases, the J end by 3 bases, with 19 bases between. In germline, CDR1 is MNHEY, CDR2 SMNVEV (reference sequence).

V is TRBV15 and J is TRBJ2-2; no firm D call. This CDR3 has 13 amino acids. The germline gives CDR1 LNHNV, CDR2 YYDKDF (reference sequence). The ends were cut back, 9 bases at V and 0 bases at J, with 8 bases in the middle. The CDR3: CATQDTNTGELFF. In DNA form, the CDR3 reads TGTGCCACGCAAGACACGAACACCGGGGAGCTGTTTTTT.

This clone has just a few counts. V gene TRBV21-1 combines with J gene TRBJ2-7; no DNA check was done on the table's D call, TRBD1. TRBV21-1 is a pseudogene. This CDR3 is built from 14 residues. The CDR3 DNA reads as TGTGCCAGCAGCACGACAGGACGGGCCTACGAGCAGTACTTC. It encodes CASSTTGRAYEQYF.

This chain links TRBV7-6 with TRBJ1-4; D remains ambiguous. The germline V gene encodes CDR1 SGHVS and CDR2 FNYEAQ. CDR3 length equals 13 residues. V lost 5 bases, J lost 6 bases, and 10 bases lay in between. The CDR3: CASSPSPDEKLFF. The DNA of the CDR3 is TGTGCCAGCAGCCCGAGCCCGGATGAAAAACTGTTTTTT.

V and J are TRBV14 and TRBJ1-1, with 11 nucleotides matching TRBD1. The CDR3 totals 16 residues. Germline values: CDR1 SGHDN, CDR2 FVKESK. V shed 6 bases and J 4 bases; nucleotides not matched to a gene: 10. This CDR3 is CASRSRTGGESTEAFF. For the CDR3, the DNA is TGTGCCAGCAGGTCCCGGACAGGGGGCGAAAGCACTGAAGCTTTCTTT.

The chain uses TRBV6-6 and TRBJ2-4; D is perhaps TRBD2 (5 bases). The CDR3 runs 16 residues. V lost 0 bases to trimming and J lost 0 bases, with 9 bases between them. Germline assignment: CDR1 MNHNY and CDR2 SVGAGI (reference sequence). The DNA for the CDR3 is TGTGCCAGCAGTTACTCACAAGGACTAGCCAAAAACATTCAGTACTTC. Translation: CASSYSQGLAKNIQYF.

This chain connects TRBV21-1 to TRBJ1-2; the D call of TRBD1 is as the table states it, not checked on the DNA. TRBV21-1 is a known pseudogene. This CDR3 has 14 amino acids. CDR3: CASSRWDTNYGYTF. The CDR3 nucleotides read TGTGCCAGCAGCCGATGGGACACCAACTATGGCTACACCTTC.

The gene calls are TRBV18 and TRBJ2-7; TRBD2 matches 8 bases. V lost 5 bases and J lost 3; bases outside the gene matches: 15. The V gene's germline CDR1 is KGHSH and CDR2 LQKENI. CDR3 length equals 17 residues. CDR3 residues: CASSSPGGRSSNYEQYF. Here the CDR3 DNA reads TGTGCCAGCTCATCCCCGGGCGGGAGGTCCTCGAACTACGAGCAGTACTTC.

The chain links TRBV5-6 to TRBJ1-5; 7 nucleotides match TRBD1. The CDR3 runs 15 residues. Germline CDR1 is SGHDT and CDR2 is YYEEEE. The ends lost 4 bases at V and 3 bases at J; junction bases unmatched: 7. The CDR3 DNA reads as TGTGCCAGCAGCGCGGGACAGACCTCCAATCAGCCCCAGCATTTT. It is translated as CASSAGQTSNQPQHF.

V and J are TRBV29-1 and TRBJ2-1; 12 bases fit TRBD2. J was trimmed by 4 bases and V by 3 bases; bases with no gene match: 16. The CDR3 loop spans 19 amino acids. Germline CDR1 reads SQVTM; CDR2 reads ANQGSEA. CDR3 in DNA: TGCAGCGTTGAGCTTGACTGGCTAGCGGGAGGGTCCGATTACAATGAGCAGTTCTTC. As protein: CSVELDWLAGGSDYNEQFF.

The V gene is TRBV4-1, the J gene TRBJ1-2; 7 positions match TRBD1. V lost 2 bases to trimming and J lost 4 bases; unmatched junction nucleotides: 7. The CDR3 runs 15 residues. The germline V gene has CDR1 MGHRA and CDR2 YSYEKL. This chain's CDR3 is CASSQPHDRAYGYTF. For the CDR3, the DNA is TGCGCCAGCAGCCAACCCCATGACAGGGCCTATGGCTACACCTTC.

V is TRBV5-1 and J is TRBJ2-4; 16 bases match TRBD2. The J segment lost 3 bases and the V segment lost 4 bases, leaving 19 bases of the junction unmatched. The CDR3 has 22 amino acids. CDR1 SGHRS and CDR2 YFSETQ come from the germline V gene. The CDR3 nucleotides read TGCGCCAGCAGCCTTGTAGGGACTAGCGGGAGGGCTCTTATTGACGTCAAAAACATTCAGTACTTC. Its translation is CASSLVGTSGRALIDVKNIQYF.

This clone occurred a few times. This chain's CDR3 is CASSYPSGGMNTEAFF. CDR3 in DNA: TGTGCCAGCAGTTACCCTTCCGGGGGGATGAACACTGAAGCTTTCTTT. The gene calls are TRBV6-6 and TRBJ1-1; maybe TRBD1 (5 bases). The CDR3 has 16 amino acids. From germline, CDR1 is MNHNY and CDR2 SVGAGI (reference sequence). Deletions cut 2 bases from V and 0 bases from J, with 13 bases between.

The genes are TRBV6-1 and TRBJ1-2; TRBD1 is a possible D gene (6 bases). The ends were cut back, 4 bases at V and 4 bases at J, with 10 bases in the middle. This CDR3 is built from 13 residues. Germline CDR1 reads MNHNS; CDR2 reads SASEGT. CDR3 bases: TGTGCCAGCAGTGCTGCAGGGGTCTATGGCTACACCTTC. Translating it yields CASSAAGVYGYTF.

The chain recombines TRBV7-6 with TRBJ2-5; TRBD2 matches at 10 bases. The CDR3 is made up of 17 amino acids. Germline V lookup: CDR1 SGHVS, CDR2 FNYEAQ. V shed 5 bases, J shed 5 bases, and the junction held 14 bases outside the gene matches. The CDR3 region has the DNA TGTGCCAGCAGCCCGGATGTCGGGACTAGCGAATCGGAGACCCAGTACTTC. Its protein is CASSPDVGTSESETQYF.

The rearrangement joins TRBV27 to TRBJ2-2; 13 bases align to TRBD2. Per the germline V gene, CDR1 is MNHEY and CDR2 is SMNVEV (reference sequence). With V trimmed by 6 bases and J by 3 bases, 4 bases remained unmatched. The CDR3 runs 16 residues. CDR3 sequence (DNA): TGTGCCAGCAGACCGGGACTAGCGGGATACACCGGGGAGCTGTTTTTT. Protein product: CASRPGLAGYTGELFF.

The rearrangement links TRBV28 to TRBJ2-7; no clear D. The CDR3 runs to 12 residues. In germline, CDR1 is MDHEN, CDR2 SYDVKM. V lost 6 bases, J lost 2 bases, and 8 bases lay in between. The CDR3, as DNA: TGTGCCAGCAGAGGAGTCCCCTACGAGCAGTACTTC. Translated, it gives CASRGVPYEQYF.

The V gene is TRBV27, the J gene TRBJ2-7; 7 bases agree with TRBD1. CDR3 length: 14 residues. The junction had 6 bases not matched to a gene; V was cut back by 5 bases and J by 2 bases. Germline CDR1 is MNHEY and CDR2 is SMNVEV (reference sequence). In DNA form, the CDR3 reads TGTGCCAGCAGTCCTAGGACAGGCACCTACGAGCAGTACTTC. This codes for CASSPRTGTYEQYF.

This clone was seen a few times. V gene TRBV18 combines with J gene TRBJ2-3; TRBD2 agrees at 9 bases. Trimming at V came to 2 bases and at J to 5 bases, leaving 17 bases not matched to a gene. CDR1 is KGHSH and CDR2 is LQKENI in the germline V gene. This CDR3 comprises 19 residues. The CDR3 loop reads CASSPREDGGRVKKDTQYF. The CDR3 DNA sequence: TGTGCCAGCTCACCAAGAGAGGATGGCGGGAGGGTGAAAAAAGATACGCAGTATTTT.

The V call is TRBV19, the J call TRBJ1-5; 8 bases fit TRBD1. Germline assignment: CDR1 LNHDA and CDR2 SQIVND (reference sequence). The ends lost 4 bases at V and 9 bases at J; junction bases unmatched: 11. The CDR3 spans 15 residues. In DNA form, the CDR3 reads TGTGCCAGTAGTACCGGACAGGGAATGGGGACGCCCCAGCATTTT. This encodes CASSTGQGMGTPQHF.

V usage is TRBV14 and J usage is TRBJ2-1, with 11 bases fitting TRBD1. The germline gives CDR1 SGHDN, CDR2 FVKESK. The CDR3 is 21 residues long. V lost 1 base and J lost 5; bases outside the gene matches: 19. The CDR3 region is CASSQGRTGGGSGSLDNEQFF. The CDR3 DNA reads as TGTGCCAGCAGCCAAGGGCGGACAGGGGGCGGTAGCGGGAGCCTTGACAATGAGCAGTTCTTC.

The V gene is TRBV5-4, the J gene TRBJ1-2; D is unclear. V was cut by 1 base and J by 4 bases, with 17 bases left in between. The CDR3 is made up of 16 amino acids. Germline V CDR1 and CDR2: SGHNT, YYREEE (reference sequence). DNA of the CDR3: TGTGCCAGCAGCTTGACGATCGGGGAAGGATGCTATGGCTACACCTTC. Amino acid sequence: CASSLTIGEGCYGYTF.

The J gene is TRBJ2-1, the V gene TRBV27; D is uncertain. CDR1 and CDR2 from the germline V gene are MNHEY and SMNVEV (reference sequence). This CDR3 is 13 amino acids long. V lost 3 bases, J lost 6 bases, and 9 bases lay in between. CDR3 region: CASSFRRINEQFF. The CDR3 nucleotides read TGTGCCAGCAGTTTCAGGCGCATCAATGAGCAGTTCTTC.

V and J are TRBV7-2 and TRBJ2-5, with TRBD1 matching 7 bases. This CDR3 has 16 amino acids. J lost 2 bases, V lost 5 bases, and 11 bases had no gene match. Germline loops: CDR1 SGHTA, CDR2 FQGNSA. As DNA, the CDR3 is TGTGCCAGCAGCCCGAGACGGGACAGAAAGCAAGAGACCCAGTACTTC. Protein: CASSPRRDRKQETQYF.

In DNA, the CDR3 is TGTGCCAGCAGCTTATACCGGGACAGGTTTCACGAGCAGTACTTC. Protein: CASSLYRDRFHEQYF. This chain uses TRBV5-4 with TRBJ2-7, with 8 bases identical to TRBD1. Germline values: CDR1 SGHNT, CDR2 YYREEE (reference sequence). This CDR3 spans 15 amino acids. The junction had 9 bases not matched to a gene; V was cut back by 2 bases and J by 5 bases.

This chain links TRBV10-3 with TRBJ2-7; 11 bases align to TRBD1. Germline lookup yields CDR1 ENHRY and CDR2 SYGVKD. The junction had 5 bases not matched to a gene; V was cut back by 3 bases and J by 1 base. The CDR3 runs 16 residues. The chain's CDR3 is CAISEYRDRGSYEQYF. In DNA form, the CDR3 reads TGTGCCATCAGTGAATACCGGGACAGGGGGTCCTACGAGCAGTACTTC.

This chain's CDR3 is CASSLTHRKNRSYEQYF. The CDR3 DNA sequence: TGCGCCAGCAGCTTGACTCACAGGAAAAACCGCTCCTACGAGCAGTACTTC. This chain uses TRBV5-1 with TRBJ2-7; tentatively, D is TRBD1 (5 bases). CDR3 length: 17 amino acids. Germline assignment: CDR1 SGHRS and CDR2 YFSETQ. Trimming took off 1 base at V and 0 bases at J, with 17 bases between the two ends. The full variable domain, completed using reference TRBV5-1 and TRBJ2-7, is KAGVTQTPRYLIKTRGQQVTLSCSPISGHRSVSWYQQTPGQGLQFLFEYFSETQRNKGNFPGRFSGRQFSNSRSEMNVSTLELGDSALYLCASSLTHRKNRSYEQYFGPGTRLTVT.

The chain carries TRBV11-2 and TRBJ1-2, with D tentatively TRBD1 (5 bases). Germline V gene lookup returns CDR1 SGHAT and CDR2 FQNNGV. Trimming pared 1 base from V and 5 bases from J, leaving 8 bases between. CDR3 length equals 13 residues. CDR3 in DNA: TGTGCCAGCAGCTTAGGGGGCTCGTATGGCTACACCTTC. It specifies CASSLGGSYGYTF.

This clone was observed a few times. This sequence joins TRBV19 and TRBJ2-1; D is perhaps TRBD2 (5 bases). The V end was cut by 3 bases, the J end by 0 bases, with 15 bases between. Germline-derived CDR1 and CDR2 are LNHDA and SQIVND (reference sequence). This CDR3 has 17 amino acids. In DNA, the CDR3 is TGTGCCAGTAGTATTTGGGAGCGGACCAGCTCCTACAATGAGCAGTTCTTC. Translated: CASSIWERTSSYNEQFF.

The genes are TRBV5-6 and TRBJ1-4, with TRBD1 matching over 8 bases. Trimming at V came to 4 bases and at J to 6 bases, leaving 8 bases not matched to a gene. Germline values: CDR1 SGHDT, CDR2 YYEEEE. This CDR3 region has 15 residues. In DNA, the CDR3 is TGTGCCAGCAGCACCCGGACAGGGAGGGATGAAAAACTGTTTTTT. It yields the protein CASSTRTGRDEKLFF.

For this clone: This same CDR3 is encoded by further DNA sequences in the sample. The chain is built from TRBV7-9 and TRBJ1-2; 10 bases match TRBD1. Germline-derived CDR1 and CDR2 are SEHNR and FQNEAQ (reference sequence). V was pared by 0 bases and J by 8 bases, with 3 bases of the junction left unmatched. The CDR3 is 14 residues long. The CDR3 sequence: CASSLAGTGDGYTF. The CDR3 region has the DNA TGTGCCAGCAGCTTAGCGGGGACAGGGGACGGCTACACCTTC.